This T cell receptor beta chain originates from a study of shared clonotypes between healthy human individuals. The method was immunoSEQ multiplex PCR; TCRdb's version includes in-frame clones alone and lacks a portion of them. The sample lists about half a million clones, 70% to 80% occurring once. The sample consisted of PBMCs. The receptor was isolated from a middle-aged woman in good health. Some clones in this sample may be carry-over from other donors' samples.

CDR3 region: CASSSRGGQREYQETQYF. Here the CDR3 DNA reads TGTGCCAGCAGCTCAAGAGGGGGCCAGCGGGAGTACCAAGAGACCCAGTACTTC. The gene calls are TRBV9 and TRBJ2-5, with TRBD2 as a possible D gene (8 bases). The CDR3 is made up of 18 amino acids. Trimming shortened V by 4 bases and J by 0 bases, and 22 bases separated the two germline ends. Germline V gene data show CDR1 as SGDLS and CDR2 as YYNGEE.